These 24 T cell receptor beta chains were all obtained from the same sample, sequenced in a study of human T cells and chemical hapten exposure. Each CDR3 protein is one row after TCRdb ran MiXCR on the 5' RACE reads. The profile covers about 140,000 distinct CDR3 sequences, with about 4% appearing a single time and over 1.1% taken by the ten largest. The total RNA was obtained from whole blood that was not fractionated. The receptors were sampled from a female donor in good health.

This clonotype was observed many times. The CDR3 nucleotides are TGTGCCAGCAGCCCGGACAGGGGGCCCTACAATGAGCAGTTCTTC. This translates into CASSPDRGPYNEQFF. The chain carries TRBV6-5 and TRBJ2-1; 11 bases are a match to TRBD1. The CDR3 runs to 15 residues. Germline V gives CDR1 MNHEY, CDR2 SVGAGI. J was trimmed by 2 bases and V by 6 bases; bases with no gene match: 3.

This clonotype was seen only a few times. The V call is TRBV7-2, the J call TRBJ2-7, with D unclear. Germline values: CDR1 SGHTA, CDR2 FQGNSA. Trimming left V 5 bases short and J 4 bases short, with 6 bases between. The CDR3 is made up of 11 amino acids. CDR3 bases: TGTGCCAGCAGCCCTACGTACGAGCAGTACTTC. As protein: CASSPTYEQYF. The full variable domain, its missing parts supplied by reference TRBV7-2 and TRBJ2-7, is GAGVSQSPSNKVTEKGKDVELRCDPISGHTALYWYRQSLGQGLEFLIYFQGNSAPDKSGLPSDRFSAERTGGSVSTLTIQRTQQEDSAVYLCASSPTYEQYFGPGTRLTVT.

This clonotype was recorded at least ten times. The chain recombines TRBV5-1 with TRBJ1-1; a weak D match, TRBD1 (5 bases). The germline gives CDR1 SGHRS, CDR2 YFSETQ. Trimming pared 0 bases from V and 1 base from J, leaving 7 bases between. This CDR3 region has 14 residues. The CDR3 reads CASSLAGGNTEAFF. CDR3 nucleotide sequence: TGCGCCAGCAGCTTGGCCGGGGGGAACACTGAAGCTTTCTTT.

This clonotype has a handful of counts. The V call is TRBV29-1, the J call TRBJ2-5; 7 bases are shared with TRBD1. Trimming took 6 bases from V and 1 from J; bases not matched to a gene: 8. The CDR3 has 14 amino acids. The V gene's germline CDR1 is SQVTM and CDR2 ANQGSEA. The CDR3 is CSVRPGQIQETQYF. DNA of the CDR3: TGCAGCGTACGACCGGGACAGATCCAAGAGACCCAGTACTTC.

This clonotype was seen a handful of times. This rearrangement joins TRBV20-1 to TRBJ2-7, with D maybe TRBD2 (6 bases). This CDR3 is 13 amino acids long. Trimming stripped 0 bases from V and 6 bases from J, with 12 bases between. Germline V gene lookup returns CDR1 DFQATT and CDR2 SNEGSKA (reference sequence). CDR3 sequence reads: CSARDDLACEQYF. DNA of the CDR3: TGCAGTGCTAGAGACGATCTAGCGTGCGAGCAGTACTTC.

This clonotype was picked up many times. The rearrangement links TRBV20-1 to TRBJ2-1; TRBD2 might be the D (5 bases). Per germline, CDR1 DFQATT and CDR2 SNEGSKA (reference sequence). The V end lost 3 bases, the J end lost 3 bases, and 12 bases lay between the germline ends. CDR3 size: 14 residues. Here the CDR3 reads CSASMRAGYNEQFF. CDR3 nucleotide sequence: TGCAGTGCTAGTATGAGGGCTGGCTACAATGAGCAGTTCTTC.

This clonotype has a count of ten or more. The chain joins TRBV6-2 or TRBV6-3 to TRBJ2-1; 10 nucleotides align to TRBD1. Germline values: CDR1 MNHEY, CDR2 SVGEGT. CDR3 length: 16 residues. The junction had 13 bases not matched to a gene; V was cut back by 5 bases and J by 9 bases. The CDR3: CASSPQRQGATIEQFF. The DNA of the CDR3 is TGTGCCAGCAGTCCACAGAGACAGGGGGCTACTATTGAGCAGTTCTTC.

The table lists this clonotype with many counts. The chain couples TRBV6-5 to TRBJ2-1; D is perhaps TRBD1 or TRBD2 (5 bases each). Trimming pared 9 bases from V and 2 bases from J, leaving 14 bases between. Germline V gene lookup returns CDR1 MNHEY and CDR2 SVGAGI. The CDR3 is 14 amino acids. As DNA, the CDR3 is TGTGCCAGTTCGTCCATGGGACCCTACAATGAGCAGTTCTTC. Its protein product is CASSSMGPYNEQFF.

This clonotype was detected many times. The chain employs TRBV5-4 and TRBJ2-3; a weak D match, TRBD1 (5 bases). CDR1 and CDR2 (germline): SGHNT, YYREEE (reference sequence). The CDR3 is 16 amino acids. V lost 1 base to trimming and J lost 2 bases, with 14 bases between them. CDR3 loop: CASSLIPDKNTDTQYF. The CDR3 DNA is TGTGCCAGCAGCTTGATTCCGGACAAAAACACAGATACGCAGTATTTT.

In this sample, this clonotype turned up many times. This may be a read error, as it is one base from a much larger clone. CDR3 coding DNA: TGTGCCAGCAGCCCGTCAGCCCTCTCCGACGAGCAGTACTTC. The encoded protein is CASSPSALSDEQYF. V is TRBV11-2 and J is TRBJ2-7; D is unclear. Germline V gene sequence: CDR1 SGHAT, CDR2 FQNNGV. This CDR3 region has 14 residues.

The chain carries TRBV13 and TRBJ2-7; the match to TRBD1 covers 9 bases. The CDR3 consists of 15 residues. J lost 6 bases, V lost 4 bases, and 10 bases had no gene match. Germline lookup yields CDR1 PRHDT and CDR2 FYEKMQ (reference sequence). This chain's CDR3 is CASSSPDRGRGEQYF. The CDR3 DNA follows: TGTGCCAGCAGCTCCCCGGACAGGGGTAGGGGCGAGCAGTACTTC.

This clonotype occurred many times. This chain joins TRBV3-1 and TRBJ2-3, with 11 bases identical to TRBD2. V lost 1 base to trimming and J lost 2 bases; unmatched junction nucleotides: 2. This CDR3 has 16 residues. CDR1 is LGHDT and CDR2 is YNNKEL in the germline V gene (reference sequence). CDR3 protein: CASSQGLAGSTDTQYF. For the CDR3, the DNA is TGTGCCAGCAGCCAAGGACTAGCGGGGTCCACAGATACGCAGTATTTT.

J is TRBJ2-1 and V is TRBV2, with D tentatively TRBD2 (6 bases). Germline CDR1 and CDR2: SNHLY and FYNNEI. This CDR3 region has 14 residues. The ends were cut back, 10 bases at V and 0 bases at J, with 13 bases in the middle. CDR3 coding DNA: TGTGCCAAGACCCGGGGGACCTCCTACAATGAGCAGTTCTTC. This sequence encodes CAKTRGTSYNEQFF.

This clonotype was seen a few times. A much larger clone lies one base from this, so it may be a read error. The rearrangement uses TRBV5-1 and TRBJ2-3; D uncertain. V lost 4 bases and J 6 bases, leaving 9 bases between the germline ends. The CDR3 is made up of 12 amino acids. Germline V gives CDR1 SGHRS, CDR2 YFSETQ. The CDR3 DNA reads as TGCGCCAGCAGCGTGGAAGGTGATACGCAGTATTTT. This gives the protein CASSVEGDTQYF.

This chain joins TRBV20-1 and TRBJ2-3, with TRBD2 matching over 8 bases. The CDR3 is 14 residues long. The germline V gene has CDR1 DFQATT and CDR2 SNEGSKA (reference sequence). V gave up 3 bases and J gave up 5 bases; unmatched junction bases: 7. The CDR3 nucleotides are TGCAGTGCTAGCGGGGGGGCCCTTCGAGATACGCAGTATTTT. It specifies CSASGGALRDTQYF.

The chain links TRBV12-3 or TRBV12-4 to TRBJ2-2, with D maybe TRBD1 (6 bases). V gave up 6 bases and J gave up 1 base, with 9 bases separating them. There are 14 residues in the CDR3. The CDR3 nucleotides read TGTGCCAGCAGAGGACAGCTGAACACCGGGGAGCTGTTTTTT. It yields the protein CASRGQLNTGELFF.

The sample holds many counts of this clonotype. The chain recombines TRBV28 with TRBJ2-1; D tentatively fits TRBD1 or TRBD2 (5 bases each). The CDR3 sequence is 15 residues long. V lost 8 bases to trimming and J lost 0 bases, with 14 bases between them. CDR1 and CDR2 (germline): MDHEN, SYDVKM. This CDR3 reads CASGTWGRSYNEQFF. CDR3 nucleotides: TGTGCCAGCGGGACCTGGGGTCGCTCCTACAATGAGCAGTTCTTC.

This clonotype has just a few counts. CDR3 sequence (DNA): TGTGCCTCGGATCGGGGGACTAGCACAGATACGCAGTATTTT. It encodes CASDRGTSTDTQYF. J is TRBJ2-3 and V is TRBV30; perhaps TRBD2 as D (6 bases). CDR1 is GTSNPN, CDR2 SVGIG, per germline (reference sequence). The CDR3 is 14 residues long. V lost 7 bases and J lost 0, with 14 bases in between.

The sample holds many counts of this clonotype. J is TRBJ1-2 and V is TRBV5-6; D call uncertain. Germline V lookup: CDR1 SGHDT, CDR2 YYEEEE. CDR3 length equals 14 residues. Trimming stripped 2 bases from V and 2 bases from J, with 10 bases between. This chain's CDR3 is CASSFSQNNYGYTF. The CDR3 region has the DNA TGTGCCAGCAGCTTTTCACAGAACAACTATGGCTACACCTTC.

This clonotype was counted at least ten times. This chain links TRBV5-1 with TRBJ2-7; weak D call: TRBD1 (6 bases). CDR1 and CDR2 from the germline V gene are SGHRS and YFSETQ. CDR3 length equals 19 residues. V was cut by 1 base and J by 0 bases, with 23 bases left in between. The CDR3 DNA reads TGCGCCAGCAGCTTGTCCAAAGGGGGATGGACGGCCATCTCCTACGAGCAGTACTTC. Protein: CASSLSKGGWTAISYEQYF. The full variable domain, its missing parts supplied by reference TRBV5-1 and TRBJ2-7, is KAGVTQTPRYLIKTRGQQVTLSCSPISGHRSVSWYQQTPGQGLQFLFEYFSETQRNKGNFPGRFSGRQFSNSRSEMNVSTLELGDSALYLCASSLSKGGWTAISYEQYFGPGTRLTVT.

This clonotype was detected ten times or more. The V call is TRBV20-1, the J call TRBJ1-2; the D gene is possibly TRBD1 (6 bases). V lost 7 bases and J 8 bases, leaving 14 bases between the germline ends. The V gene's germline CDR1 is DFQATT and CDR2 SNEGSKA (reference sequence). The CDR3 is 11 residues long. In nucleotides, the CDR3 is TGCAGTGTGAAAGGGGGAGGAGGCTACACCTTC. It encodes CSVKGGGGYTF.

This clonotype was detected ten times or more. The V gene is TRBV12-3 or TRBV12-4, the J gene TRBJ2-3; D possibly corresponds to TRBD1 (6 bases). V was trimmed by 6 bases and J by 0 bases, leaving 13 bases between them. This CDR3 has 15 residues. CDR3 region: CASRHEGVSTDTQYF. DNA for the CDR3: TGTGCCAGCAGACACGAGGGGGTCAGCACAGATACGCAGTATTTT.

This clonotype was seen at least ten times. The gene calls are TRBV6-1 and TRBJ1-5; D unresolved. CDR1 and CDR2 from the germline V gene are MNHNS and SASEGT. The CDR3 sequence is 11 residues long. V gave up 10 bases and J gave up 1 base, with 5 bases separating them. CDR3 sequence (DNA): TGTGCCACCACAAGCAATCAGCCCCAGCATTTT. This gives the protein CATTSNQPQHF.

This clonotype was seen repeatedly, ten times or more. This chain joins TRBV14 and TRBJ2-3, with D unresolved. CDR3 length equals 14 residues. Trimming left V 0 bases short and J 2 bases short, with 6 bases between. Germline lookup yields CDR1 SGHDN and CDR2 FVKESK. The CDR3 protein is CASSQDRNTDTQYF. CDR3 in DNA: TGTGCCAGCAGCCAAGACCGAAACACAGATACGCAGTATTTT.